One and the same sample provided the 28 T cell receptor beta chains below, sequenced in a study of regulatory T cells in long-lasting Graves disease. Time point in this sample: newly diagnosed GD, antithyroid drugs for less than 3 months. The authors made the TCR library using RNA they extracted from PBMCs. The TCR beta library used iRepertoire HTBI primers with Arm-PCR amplification of CDR3. TCRdb reprocessed the multiplex PCR reads with MiXCR, giving one entry per CDR3 protein. The sample has 500,000 or so distinct CDR3 sequences, 14% seen once. The sample was also reused in another study, on T cells in Graves' hyperthyroidism and ophthalmopathy.

Sequences were derived from peripheral blood mononuclear cells (PBMCs), sampled at new diagnosis, from a patient treated with antithyroid drugs. These receptor sequences come from a woman in her fifties or sixties with Graves disease.

This clonotype was seen many times. The V and J genes are TRBV28 and TRBJ1-6; TRBD1 aligns across 7 bases. This CDR3 has 16 amino acids. V lost 8 bases to trimming and J lost 7 bases; unmatched junction nucleotides: 14. Germline V gene data show CDR1 as MDHEN and CDR2 as SYDVKM. The CDR3 nucleotides are TGTGCCAGCTCCTTAGGAAGGGGGCTAAGGAATTCACCCCTCCACTTT. It translates to CASSLGRGLRNSPLHF.

This clonotype was recorded many times. The V gene is TRBV7-9, the J gene TRBJ2-7; D tentatively fits TRBD1 or TRBD2 (5 bases each). This CDR3 region has 13 residues. Trimming took off 5 bases at V and 2 bases at J, with 10 bases between the two ends. Germline CDR1 and CDR2: SEHNR and FQNEAQ (reference sequence). CDR3 coding DNA: TGTGCCAGCAGCAGGGACGGGACCTACGAGCAGTACTTC. Translation gives CASSRDGTYEQYF. The full variable domain, completed using reference TRBV7-9 and TRBJ2-7, is DTGVSQNPRHKITKRGQNVTFRCDPISEHNRLYWYRQTLGQGPEFLTYFQNEAQLEKSRLLSDRFSAERPKGSFSTLEIQRTEQGDSAMYLCASSRDGTYEQYFGPGTRLTVT.

In this sample, this clonotype turned up a few times. This chain joins TRBV19 and TRBJ2-1; the D call may be TRBD1 or TRBD2 (5 bases each). The germline CDR1 and CDR2 sequences are LNHDA and SQIVND (reference sequence). This CDR3 comprises 16 residues. Trimming removed 9 bases at V and 4 bases at J, with 22 bases between. CDR3 in amino acids: CASHARDPPNYNEQFF. The CDR3 nucleotides are TGTGCCAGCCATGCCCGGGACCCACCTAATTACAATGAGCAGTTCTTC.

This clonotype showed up many times. The rearrangement links TRBV30 to TRBJ1-2, with 10 bases identical to TRBD1. The CDR3 contains 15 residues. The V and J ends lost 3 bases and 5 bases, in that order; junction bases with no gene match: 9. Germline V gene data show CDR1 as GTSNPN and CDR2 as SVGIG (reference sequence). The CDR3 sequence: CAWSPPDRGGYGYTF. Here the CDR3 DNA reads TGTGCCTGGAGCCCCCCGGACAGGGGGGGTTATGGCTACACCTTC.

Many counts were recorded for this clonotype. The chain links TRBV6-1 to TRBJ2-7, with D possibly being TRBD2 (5 bases). The CDR3 length is 12 residues. Germline-derived CDR1 and CDR2 are MNHNS and SASEGT. Trimming cost V 5 bases and J 4 bases, with 9 bases left between them. CDR3 bases: TGTGCCAGCAGTCACGGACTGTACGAGCAGTACTTC. The encoded protein is CASSHGLYEQYF.

This clonotype occurred once. The V gene is TRBV20-1, the J gene TRBJ2-1; perhaps TRBD2 as D (5 bases). Germline loops: CDR1 DFQATT, CDR2 SNEGSKA (reference sequence). The ends were cut back, 4 bases at V and 6 bases at J, with 16 bases in the middle. There are 14 residues in the CDR3. In DNA form, the CDR3 reads TGCAGTGCTAAAAGGACTCTGAGGACCAATGAGCAGTTCTTC. Its protein product is CSAKRTLRTNEQFF.

As for this clonotype: One base away lies a much larger clone, so this may be a sequencing read error. The chain couples TRBV29-1 to TRBJ2-4; D might be TRBD2 (6 bases). Trimming cost V 5 bases and J 0 bases, with 17 bases left between them. Looked up from germline, CDR1 is SQVTM and CDR2 is ANQGSEA. The CDR3 extends over 16 amino acids. The CDR3 here is CSVPHLWRVAKNIQYF. DNA of the CDR3: TGCAGCGTTCCTCACCTATGGAGGGTAGCCAAAAACATTCAGTACTTC.

The chain couples TRBV27 to TRBJ2-7; 7 positions match TRBD1. CDR1 is MNHEY, CDR2 SMNVEV, per germline (reference sequence). V dropped 4 bases and J dropped 5; count of bases not matched to a gene: 5. The CDR3 contains 13 residues. CDR3 in amino acids: CASSSGGVHEQYF. CDR3 nucleotides: TGTGCCAGCAGTTCAGGGGGTGTCCACGAGCAGTACTTC.

CDR3 sequence reads: CASSHPLGSEQFF. Here the CDR3 DNA reads TGTGCCAGCAGCCATCCCCTCGGGAGTGAGCAGTTCTTC. The V gene is TRBV3-1, the J gene TRBJ2-1; a possible D gene is TRBD2 (6 bases). The CDR3 length is 13 residues. Trimming took 3 bases from V and 9 from J, leaving 12 bases between them. Per germline, CDR1 LGHDT and CDR2 YNNKEL (reference sequence).

V is TRBV10-3 and J is TRBJ2-1; 9 bases fit TRBD2. The CDR3 consists of 14 residues. CDR1 and CDR2 from the germline V gene are ENHRY and SYGVKD. V was pared by 2 bases and J by 9 bases, with 5 bases of the junction left unmatched. CDR3 residues: CAISEASGTIEQFF. Here the CDR3 DNA reads TGTGCCATCAGTGAGGCTAGCGGGACTATTGAGCAGTTCTTC.

This clonotype was observed at least ten times. The CDR3: CASRDATSGREKNTGELFF. DNA for the CDR3: TGTGCCAGCAGGGACGCGACTAGCGGAAGGGAGAAGAACACCGGGGAGCTGTTTTTT. V is TRBV7-2 and J is TRBJ2-2; 9 bases fit TRBD2. Trimming took 6 bases from V and 1 from J; bases not matched to a gene: 15. The CDR3 loop spans 19 amino acids. Looked up from germline, CDR1 is SGHTA and CDR2 is FQGNSA.

This clonotype was seen at least ten times. The J gene is TRBJ1-2, the V gene TRBV5-6; 8 bases agree with TRBD1. This CDR3 comprises 16 residues. Looked up from germline, CDR1 is SGHDT and CDR2 is YYEEEE. Trimming at V came to 4 bases and at J to 5 bases, leaving 13 bases not matched to a gene. The CDR3 reads CASSQRRTGGAYGYTF. The CDR3 DNA reads as TGTGCCAGCAGCCAAAGACGCACAGGGGGGGCGTATGGCTACACCTTC.

This chain uses TRBV5-4 with TRBJ1-3; maybe TRBD1 (5 bases). CDR3 length equals 15 residues. Germline loops: CDR1 SGHNT, CDR2 YYREEE (reference sequence). The V end was cut by 4 bases, the J end by 3 bases, with 14 bases between. CDR3: CASSMGGLGGNTIYF. The DNA for the CDR3 is TGTGCCAGCAGCATGGGGGGACTCGGTGGAAACACCATATATTTT.

In its sample, this clonotype was seen many times. The chain is built from TRBV5-1 and TRBJ1-6; a possible D gene is TRBD1 (6 bases). Germline V gene data show CDR1 as SGHRS and CDR2 as YFSETQ. This CDR3 is 15 amino acids long. With 2 bases removed from V and 5 bases from J, the gap between germline ends came to 11 bases. The CDR3 reads CASSFQGFDNSPLHF. Here the CDR3 DNA reads TGCGCCAGCAGCTTCCAGGGGTTTGATAATTCACCCCTCCACTTT.

The chain uses TRBV6-1 and TRBJ2-2, with D tentatively TRBD1 (6 bases). Germline V lookup: CDR1 MNHNS, CDR2 SASEGT. Trimming stripped 7 bases from V and 1 base from J, with 22 bases between. This CDR3 comprises 18 residues. This chain's CDR3 is CASKNPPIGQLNTGELFF. The CDR3 nucleotides are TGTGCCAGCAAGAACCCCCCCATTGGACAGCTGAACACCGGGGAGCTGTTTTTT.

This clonotype was observed a handful of times. The chain employs TRBV7-8 and TRBJ1-5, with no clear D. In germline, CDR1 is SGHVS, CDR2 FQNEAQ. V dropped 5 bases and J dropped 4 bases, with 9 bases sitting between them. The CDR3 covers 13 residues. In DNA, the CDR3 is TGTGCCAGCAGCCCCGATAGAAATCAGCCCCAGCATTTT. Translation: CASSPDRNQPQHF.

The table lists this clonotype with a few counts. The chain employs TRBV12-3 or TRBV12-4 and TRBJ2-7; 7 nucleotides match TRBD2. The CDR3 spans 16 residues. Trimming cost V 0 bases and J 0 bases; bases outside gene matches: 5. For the CDR3, the DNA is TGTGCCAGCAGTTTAGCAAGGGCTAGCGGCTCCTACGAGCAGTACTTC. It specifies CASSLARASGSYEQYF.

The rearrangement uses TRBV5-1 and TRBJ1-4; no definite D call. Trimming removed 2 bases from V and 0 bases from J, with 8 bases in between. The CDR3 runs 15 residues. Germline CDR1 is SGHRS and CDR2 is YFSETQ. CDR3 sequence: CASSFTSATNEKLFF. The CDR3 nucleotides are TGCGCCAGCAGCTTCACGAGTGCAACTAATGAAAAACTGTTTTTT.

This clonotype was recorded at least ten times. This chain uses TRBV20-1 with TRBJ2-7; TRBD2 matches 11 bases. CDR3 length: 15 amino acids. With V trimmed by 2 bases and J by 6 bases, 9 bases remained unmatched. CDR1 and CDR2 (germline): DFQATT, SNEGSKA (reference sequence). The CDR3 loop is CSARQDSGRAGEQYF. The CDR3 nucleotides read TGCAGTGCTAGACAAGATAGCGGGAGGGCCGGCGAGCAGTACTTC.

In DNA, the CDR3 is TGTGCCAGCAGATGGGGACTAGCGGGGTACGAGCAGTACTTC. Translation: CASRWGLAGYEQYF. The chain has TRBV5-5 and TRBJ2-7, with 13 bases fitting TRBD2. Germline lookup yields CDR1 SGHKS and CDR2 YYEKEE (reference sequence). After removal of 5 bases from V and 4 bases from J, the junction contained 3 bases not matched to a gene. This CDR3 spans 14 amino acids.

This clonotype was counted only a few times. The genes are TRBV9 and TRBJ2-3, with TRBD2 matching over 9 bases. Trimming took 4 bases from V and 1 from J; bases not matched to a gene: 10. Looked up from germline, CDR1 is SGDLS and CDR2 is YYNGEE. The CDR3 is made up of 17 amino acids. Here the CDR3 DNA reads TGTGCCAGCAGCCCTTTTAGCGGGAGAGGGGGCACAGATACGCAGTATTTT. This translates into CASSPFSGRGGTDTQYF.

In this sample, this clonotype turned up many times. This chain uses TRBV7-9 with TRBJ2-3, with D possibly being TRBD2 (6 bases). Germline CDR1 SEHNR, CDR2 FQNEAQ (reference sequence). Deletions cut 0 bases from V and 5 bases from J, with 15 bases between. This CDR3 region has 16 residues. The CDR3 coding sequence is TGTGCCAGCAGCTTAGCGGGAGGCACTGGAGGAGATACGCAGTATTTT. Translated: CASSLAGGTGGDTQYF.

The chain couples TRBV27 to TRBJ2-3; no firm D call. Gene TRBJ1-5 matches the end of the DNA better, so the J call may be wrong. Germline assignment: CDR1 MNHEY and CDR2 SMNVEV (reference sequence). This CDR3 is built from 16 residues. Written as DNA, the CDR3 is TGTGCCAGCAGTCGCGGTCCAGCGACAAGCACAGATACGCAGCATTTT. Protein sequence: CASSRGPATSTDTQHF.

This clonotype was detected only once. A single base separates this from a much larger clone, so it may be a read error. The chain links TRBV5-5 to TRBJ2-5; TRBD1 matches at 10 bases. CDR1 SGHKS and CDR2 YYEKEE come from the germline V gene (reference sequence). J was trimmed by 11 bases and V by 2 bases; bases with no gene match: 12. The CDR3 spans 15 residues. CDR3 in amino acids: CASSLGQGVSNEQYF. CDR3 sequence (DNA): TGTGCCAGCAGCTTAGGACAGGGGGTTTCGAATGAGCAGTACTTC.

V usage is TRBV27 and J usage is TRBJ2-7; TRBD2 matches at 13 bases. The trim removed 10 bases at V and 3 bases at J, leaving 6 bases unmatched. Germline V gives CDR1 MNHEY, CDR2 SMNVEV (reference sequence). The CDR3 length is 14 residues. The CDR3 is CATRLAGGHYEQYF. CDR3 coding DNA: TGTGCCACCCGACTAGCGGGGGGCCACTACGAGCAGTACTTC.

The J gene is TRBJ2-7, the V gene TRBV11-2; D might be TRBD2 (6 bases). Germline V gene sequence: CDR1 SGHAT, CDR2 FQNNGV. The V and J ends lost 2 bases and 7 bases respectively, with 21 bases between them. The CDR3 is 16 residues long. CDR3 sequence (DNA): TGTGCCAGCAGCTTATCCTATGGGGCGGGGTACAATGAGCAGTACTTC. Its translation: CASSLSYGAGYNEQYF.

This clonotype was seen a handful of times. CDR3 sequence (DNA): TGCAGTGCTAGACCTACTAGCGGGAGGTTCCACGAGCAGTACTTC. This encodes CSARPTSGRFHEQYF. This sequence joins TRBV20-1 and TRBJ2-3; 12 bases are a match to TRBD2. The end of the DNA fits TRBJ2-7 better, so the J call may be wrong. The germline gives CDR1 DFQATT, CDR2 SNEGSKA (reference sequence). The CDR3 has 15 residues.

This clonotype showed up many times. This chain connects TRBV6-5 to TRBJ1-2; D is undetermined. Germline values: CDR1 MNHEY, CDR2 SVGAGI. V lost 0 bases and J 5 bases, leaving 13 bases between the germline ends. The CDR3 is 15 residues long. CDR3 sequence reads: CASSYSTQTYYGYTF. CDR3 bases: TGTGCCAGCAGTTACTCTACCCAGACTTATTATGGCTACACCTTC.